The 29 T cell receptor beta chains below were found in one sample sequenced in a study of blood T cell repertoires in COVID-19. TCRdb keeps only in-frame clones here, not all; method: immunoSEQ multiplex PCR. This sample has fewer than 200,000 clones, with 87% found just once. The sequencing input was peripheral blood. These receptor sequences come from a woman between 65 and 79 years old with COVID-19, enrolled during active disease.

The V gene is TRBV12-5, the J gene TRBJ2-7; D not certain. Germline V gives CDR1 LGHNT, CDR2 FRNRAP. This CDR3 contains 13 residues. Trimming pared 5 bases from V and 2 bases from J, leaving 10 bases between. For the CDR3, the DNA is TGTGCTAGTGGTAGAGGTAGAACCTACGAGCAGTACTTC. Its protein product is CASGRGRTYEQYF.

This chain uses TRBV7-2 with TRBJ1-2, with 7 bases aligning to TRBD1. The CDR3 covers 14 residues. With 5 bases clipped from V and 4 bases from J, the junction kept 7 bases outside the gene matches. The germline CDR1 and CDR2 sequences are SGHTA and FQGNSA. The CDR3 DNA reads TGTGCCAGCAGCCCACCGGACAGGAGCTATGGCTACACCTTC. It specifies CASSPPDRSYGYTF.

This chain connects TRBV5-1 to TRBJ1-3; D may be TRBD1 (5 bases). The CDR3 is made up of 14 amino acids. V was cut by 3 bases and J by 3 bases, with 10 bases left in between. The germline CDR1 and CDR2 sequences are SGHRS and YFSETQ. CDR3 DNA: TGCGCCAGCAGCTGGCAGGGTTTTGGAAACACCATATATTTT. Residues: CASSWQGFGNTIYF.

The J gene is TRBJ1-3, the V gene TRBV5-1; tentatively, D is TRBD1 (5 bases). V dropped 6 bases and J dropped 1 base, with 17 bases sitting between them. The length of the CDR3 is 16 residues. Germline lookup yields CDR1 SGHRS and CDR2 YFSETQ. CDR3 sequence (DNA): TGCGCCAGCAAACTGGGCTCGGGGGAATCTGGAAACACCATATATTTT. Amino acids: CASKLGSGESGNTIYF.

The chain uses TRBV11-3 and TRBJ1-1; D is ambiguous. V was pared by 2 bases and J by 0 bases, with 7 bases between. CDR1 SGHNT and CDR2 YENEEA come from the germline V gene. The CDR3 runs 14 residues. CDR3 in DNA: TGTGCCAGCAGCTTATCGGGATTGAACACTGAAGCTTTCTTT. It codes for CASSLSGLNTEAFF.

The rearrangement joins TRBV6-1 to TRBJ2-1; 10 bases are shared with TRBD2. This CDR3 comprises 15 residues. The germline CDR1 and CDR2 sequences are MNHNS and SASEGT. J lost 8 bases, V lost 7 bases, and 11 bases had no gene match. The CDR3 nucleotides are TGTGCCAGCAAACGGAATGGGCTAGCGGGAGATGAGCAGTTCTTC. This gives the protein CASKRNGLAGDEQFF.

The chain links TRBV5-8 to TRBJ2-1; the D is unclear. Looked up from germline, CDR1 is SGHTS and CDR2 is YDEGEE. The CDR3 covers 14 residues. V lost 3 bases and J lost 5, with 12 bases in between. CDR3 in DNA: TGTGCCAGCAGCTCACGACTCTATCACAATGAGCAGTTCTTC. It specifies CASSSRLYHNEQFF.

The chain employs TRBV4-2 and TRBJ1-2; maybe TRBD1 (5 bases). The CDR3 spans 13 residues. V shed 3 bases and J shed 7 bases, with 12 bases lying between them. The germline CDR1 and CDR2 sequences are LGHNA and YNFKEQ. CDR3 sequence: CASSQTAGGGYTF. CDR3 in DNA: TGTGCCAGCAGCCAGACAGCAGGCGGTGGCTACACCTTC.

This rearrangement joins TRBV28 to TRBJ2-5; 8 bases fit TRBD2. Germline loops: CDR1 MDHEN, CDR2 SYDVKM. V shed 3 bases and J 1 base; nucleotides not matched to a gene: 4. There are 15 residues in the CDR3. CDR3 in amino acids: CASSFGGGRQETQYF. The CDR3 DNA reads as TGTGCCAGCAGTTTCGGCGGGGGGCGCCAAGAGACCCAGTACTTC.

This rearrangement joins TRBV27 to TRBJ2-5; D unclear. The CDR3 has 13 residues. Germline V gives CDR1 MNHEY, CDR2 SMNVEV (reference sequence). Trimming pared 4 bases from V and 2 bases from J, leaving 8 bases between. In nucleotides, the CDR3 is TGTGCCAGCAGTTACCGGGTTCAAGAGACCCAGTACTTC. Protein: CASSYRVQETQYF.

The chain has TRBV12-5 and TRBJ2-1; TRBD2 agrees at 14 bases. The germline CDR1 and CDR2 sequences are LGHNT and FRNRAP. V trimming: 6 bases; J trimming: 6 bases; junction bases outside the gene matches: 4. CDR3 size: 15 residues. DNA of the CDR3: TGTGCTAGTGGCCTCGGGACTAGCGGGAGCAATGAGCAGTTCTTC. It is translated as CASGLGTSGSNEQFF.

The chain uses TRBV6-2 or TRBV6-3 and TRBJ2-7; the match to TRBD2 covers 8 bases. The ends lost 8 bases at V and 3 bases at J; junction bases unmatched: 15. The CDR3 has 16 residues. Germline CDR1 is MNHEY and CDR2 is SVGEGT. This CDR3 reads CASGRAAGGFGYEQYF. The CDR3 bases are TGTGCCAGCGGCCGCGCTGCGGGAGGATTTGGCTACGAGCAGTACTTC.

The V gene is TRBV5-1, the J gene TRBJ2-5; TRBD2 agrees at 9 bases. Germline V gene data show CDR1 as SGHRS and CDR2 as YFSETQ. The CDR3 is 17 amino acids. J gave up 5 bases and V 4 bases, and 15 bases lay outside the gene matches. The DNA of the CDR3 is TGCGCCAGCAGCGGTCCCGGGACTAGCACGTTGGGGGAGACCCAGTACTTC. Translated, it gives CASSGPGTSTLGETQYF. Variable domain in full (rest from reference TRBV5-1 and TRBJ2-5): KAGVTQTPRYLIKTRGQQVTLSCSPISGHRSVSWYQQTPGQGLQFLFEYFSETQRNKGNFPGRFSGRQFSNSRSEMNVSTLELGDSALYLCASSGPGTSTLGETQYFGPGTRLLVL.

The V and J genes are TRBV4-1 and TRBJ1-6; D perhaps matches TRBD1 (6 bases). The length of the CDR3 is 17 residues. The V and J ends lost 4 bases and 10 bases respectively, with 23 bases between them. Germline V gives CDR1 MGHRA, CDR2 YSYEKL. CDR3 in amino acids: CASSRTGGTGTQSPLHF. As DNA, the CDR3 is TGCGCCAGCAGCCGTACCGGCGGTACCGGGACACAATCACCCCTCCACTTT.

The V gene is TRBV29-1, the J gene TRBJ2-7; 9 bases are a match to TRBD2. This CDR3 has 14 residues. Germline V gene lookup returns CDR1 SQVTM and CDR2 ANQGSEA. The V segment lost 1 base and the J segment 6 bases; nucleotides outside the gene matches: 7. CDR3 nucleotide sequence: TGCAGCGTTGAAGGTCTAGCGGGATCTCTCGAGCAGTACTTC. Protein: CSVEGLAGSLEQYF.

This clone came up once. V and J are TRBV28 and TRBJ2-2, with 8 positions matching TRBD2. The CDR3 extends over 14 amino acids. Germline V CDR1 and CDR2: MDHEN, SYDVKM. After removal of 6 bases from V and 6 bases from J, the junction contained 6 bases not matched to a gene. The CDR3 sequence is CASSPGGAAGELFF. Here the CDR3 DNA reads TGTGCCAGCAGCCCCGGGGGGGCGGCCGGGGAGCTGTTTTTT.

CDR3 nucleotide sequence: TGTGCCAGCAGCCAAGATAAGACGACAGGCTACTATGGCTACACCTTC. Translated: CASSQDKTTGYYGYTF. The chain has TRBV3-1 (or the pseudogene TRBV3-2) and TRBJ1-2; TRBD1 is a possible D gene (6 bases). V was cut by 0 bases and J by 3 bases, with 14 bases left in between. CDR3 length: 16 residues. Germline-derived CDR1 and CDR2 are LGHDT and YNNKEL (reference sequence).

This chain links TRBV7-3 with TRBJ2-1; 7 bases agree with TRBD2. The length of the CDR3 is 16 residues. The germline CDR1 and CDR2 sequences are SGHTA and FQGTGA. The ends lost 5 bases at V and 2 bases at J; junction bases unmatched: 9. The CDR3 DNA reads TGTGCCAGCAGCCCCGGGCCTGCGGGGGCCTACAATGAGCAGTTCTTC. Translated, it gives CASSPGPAGAYNEQFF.

The rearrangement links TRBV28 to TRBJ1-2; weak D call: TRBD1 (6 bases). The CDR3 runs 12 residues. Germline V CDR1 and CDR2: MDHEN, SYDVKM. V was trimmed by 5 bases and J by 5 bases, leaving 9 bases between them. This chain's CDR3 is CASSRTDYGYTF. The DNA for the CDR3 is TGTGCCAGCAGTCGGACAGATTATGGCTACACCTTC.

The chain recombines TRBV19 with TRBJ1-1; no clear D. V was cut by 7 bases and J by 1 base, with 13 bases left in between. This CDR3 contains 14 residues. CDR1 is LNHDA, CDR2 SQIVND, per germline (reference sequence). The CDR3 nucleotides are TGTGCCAGTAACTCTGGCCGGGGGAACACTGAAGCTTTCTTT. Amino acid sequence: CASNSGRGNTEAFF.

This clone was counted a few times. The rearrangement uses TRBV18 and TRBJ1-5; D remains unclear. The V end was cut by 2 bases, the J end by 7 bases, with 9 bases between. Germline lookup yields CDR1 KGHSH and CDR2 LQKENI. This CDR3 is built from 13 residues. This chain's CDR3 is CASSPGREQPQHF. The CDR3 DNA reads TGTGCCAGCTCACCAGGGCGGGAGCAGCCCCAGCATTTT.

This clone showed up just once. The J gene is TRBJ1-6, the V gene TRBV6-2 or TRBV6-3; 9 bases map to TRBD1. With V trimmed by 2 bases and J by 7 bases, 3 bases remained unmatched. The CDR3 has 15 residues. Per germline, CDR1 MNHEY and CDR2 SVGEGT. CDR3 DNA: TGTGCCAGCAGTTACGCTGGGACAGGGAATTCACCCCTCCACTTT. Its translation: CASSYAGTGNSPLHF.

This chain uses TRBV18 with TRBJ2-2; TRBD1 might be the D (6 bases). The CDR3 is 16 amino acids. V shed 3 bases and J shed 3 bases, with 14 bases lying between them. Germline loops: CDR1 KGHSH, CDR2 LQKENI. CDR3: CASSPKDRIYTGELFF. The CDR3 DNA sequence: TGTGCCAGCTCACCCAAGGACAGAATTTACACCGGGGAGCTGTTTTTT.

On this clone itself: The germline gene is not matched at one end of the junction; a read error may be the cause. The chain is built from TRBV6-5 and TRBJ2-7; D may be TRBD1 (6 bases). CDR1 is MNHEY, CDR2 SVGAGI, per germline. The CDR3 has 12 amino acids. CDR3 amino acids: CASTPWTDRWGF. CDR3 coding DNA: TGTGCCAGCACCCCTTGGACAGACCGATGGGGCTTC.

The chain recombines TRBV15 with TRBJ2-7; 9 bases align to TRBD1. Trimming removed 0 bases from V and 7 bases from J; junction bases left unmatched: 10. Germline V gives CDR1 LNHNV, CDR2 YYDKDF (reference sequence). This CDR3 has 16 amino acids. The CDR3 loop is CATSRDTGTGKEEQYF. CDR3 nucleotide sequence: TGTGCCACCAGCAGAGACACGGGGACAGGGAAGGAAGAGCAGTACTTC.

The chain combines TRBV7-2 with TRBJ1-4, with 9 bases matching TRBD1. CDR3 length equals 13 residues. V shed 5 bases and J 8 bases; nucleotides not matched to a gene: 3. The V gene's germline CDR1 is SGHTA and CDR2 FQGNSA. The CDR3 spells CASSRDRGEKLFF. CDR3 DNA sequence: TGTGCCAGCAGCCGAGACAGGGGGGAAAAACTGTTTTTT.

The rearrangement uses TRBV5-3 and TRBJ2-7; no firm D call. TRBV5-3 is flagged as an ORF with uncertain function. Trimming left V 1 base short and J 4 bases short, with 9 bases between. This CDR3 has 13 amino acids. The CDR3 DNA follows: TGTGCCAGAAGCTTGACGTTGAGGTACGAGCAGTACTTC. It is translated as CARSLTLRYEQYF.

CDR3 protein: CASSLGRVYGYTF. As DNA, the CDR3 is TGCGCCAGCAGCTTGGGCAGGGTATATGGCTACACCTTC. The genes are TRBV5-1 and TRBJ1-2, with D perhaps matching TRBD1 (5 bases). V shed 0 bases and J shed 5 bases, with 8 bases lying between them. CDR1 is SGHRS, CDR2 YFSETQ, per germline. The CDR3 loop spans 13 amino acids.

This clone appeared once. This sequence joins TRBV7-9 and TRBJ1-1, with 10 bases lining up with TRBD1. This CDR3 is built from 14 residues. The V gene end was trimmed by 4 bases and the J gene end by 3 bases; junction bases not matched to a gene: 2. Looked up from germline, CDR1 is SEHNR and CDR2 is FQNEAQ (reference sequence). The CDR3 region is CASSSGTGDTEAFF. The DNA for the CDR3 is TGTGCCAGCAGCTCCGGGACAGGGGACACTGAAGCTTTCTTT.